These 6 T cell receptor beta chains were sequenced from one sample in a study of cytomegalovirus exposure and HLA in healthy donors. PCR involved 60 Vbeta and 13 Jbeta primers. Sequenced by immunoSEQ multiplex PCR; TCRdb stores in-frame clones only, minus some. The table includes roughly 98,000 clones, 77% detected once. The specimen sequenced was PBMCs. These receptors were obtained from a female donor in good health and CMV-seronegative.

The CDR3 reads CASSEALGAGVDGELFF. As DNA, the CDR3 is TGTGCCAGCAGTGAAGCGCTTGGCGCAGGGGTGGACGGGGAGCTGTTTTTT. This sequence joins TRBV2 and TRBJ2-2, with D possibly matching TRBD1 (6 bases). The V gene lost 0 bases and the J gene lost 7 bases, with 18 bases spanning the gap. The CDR3 length is 17 residues. The V gene's germline CDR1 is SNHLY and CDR2 FYNNEI.

The chain has TRBV29-1 and TRBJ2-2; 8 bases align to TRBD1. Trimming cost V 7 bases and J 1 base; bases outside gene matches: 5. Germline loops: CDR1 SQVTM, CDR2 ANQGSEA. The length of the CDR3 is 14 residues. This chain's CDR3 is CSARDRLNTGELFF. The DNA of the CDR3 is TGCAGCGCAAGGGACAGGTTGAACACCGGGGAGCTGTTTTTT.

The rearrangement links TRBV7-9 to TRBJ2-7; no reliable D call. V was pared by 4 bases and J by 0 bases, with 4 bases between. The CDR3 runs 12 residues. The germline gives CDR1 SEHNR, CDR2 FQNEAQ (reference sequence). The CDR3 bases are TGTGCCAGCAGCTCGGTCTCCTACGAGCAGTACTTC. As protein: CASSSVSYEQYF.

This rearrangement joins TRBV4-3 to TRBJ1-2; 11 bases map to TRBD1. CDR1 is LGHNA and CDR2 is YSLEER in the germline V gene. V trimming: 4 bases; J trimming: 2 bases; junction bases outside the gene matches: 12. This CDR3 is 18 amino acids long. The CDR3 region is CASSPSDRGPMVNYGYTF. As DNA, the CDR3 is TGCGCCAGCAGCCCATCGGACAGGGGGCCGATGGTAAACTATGGCTACACCTTC.

The chain has TRBV7-9 and TRBJ2-1; 11 bases are a match to TRBD2. V gave up 1 base and J gave up 7 bases; unmatched junction bases: 9. This CDR3 region has 17 residues. Germline assignment: CDR1 SEHNR and CDR2 FQNEAQ (reference sequence). The CDR3 protein is CASSLDKTSGVWNEQFF. The CDR3 region has the DNA TGTGCCAGCAGCTTAGATAAGACTAGCGGGGTATGGAATGAGCAGTTCTTC.

The gene calls are TRBV25-1 and TRBJ1-4; 8 bases agree with TRBD1. J was trimmed by 10 bases and V by 2 bases; bases with no gene match: 9. Per germline, CDR1 MGHDK and CDR2 SYGVNS. The CDR3 extends over 15 amino acids. CDR3 DNA sequence: TGTGCCAGCAGTGAAGAGACAGGGGAAGGGAGAAAACTGTTTTTT. Translated, it gives CASSEETGEGRKLFF.